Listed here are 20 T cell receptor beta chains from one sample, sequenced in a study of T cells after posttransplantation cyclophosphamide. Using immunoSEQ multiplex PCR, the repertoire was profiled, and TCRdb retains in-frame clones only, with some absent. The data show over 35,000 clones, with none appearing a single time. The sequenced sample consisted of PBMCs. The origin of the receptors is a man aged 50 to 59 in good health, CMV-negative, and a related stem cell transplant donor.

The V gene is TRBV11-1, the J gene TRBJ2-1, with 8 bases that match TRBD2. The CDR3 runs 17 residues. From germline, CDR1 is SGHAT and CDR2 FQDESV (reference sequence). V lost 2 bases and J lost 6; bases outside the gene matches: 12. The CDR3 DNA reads TGTGCCAGCAGCTTAACCGCCCCGGGCGGGGGGCCCAATGAGCAGTTCTTC. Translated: CASSLTAPGGGPNEQFF.

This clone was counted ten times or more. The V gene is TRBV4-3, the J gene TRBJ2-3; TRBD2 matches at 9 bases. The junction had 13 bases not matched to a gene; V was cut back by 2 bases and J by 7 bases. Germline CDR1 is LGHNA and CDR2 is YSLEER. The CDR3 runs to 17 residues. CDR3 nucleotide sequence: TGCGCCAGCAGCCAACGCCTGCTGGCGGGGGGGCCGCATACGCAGTATTTT. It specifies CASSQRLLAGGPHTQYF.

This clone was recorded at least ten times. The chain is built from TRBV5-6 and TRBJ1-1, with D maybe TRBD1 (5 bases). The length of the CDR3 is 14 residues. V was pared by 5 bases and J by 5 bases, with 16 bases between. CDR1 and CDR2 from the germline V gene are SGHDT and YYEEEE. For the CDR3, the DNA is TGTGCCAGCAGACGCGGTGCAGGGCATACTGAAGCTTTCTTT. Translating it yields CASRRGAGHTEAFF.

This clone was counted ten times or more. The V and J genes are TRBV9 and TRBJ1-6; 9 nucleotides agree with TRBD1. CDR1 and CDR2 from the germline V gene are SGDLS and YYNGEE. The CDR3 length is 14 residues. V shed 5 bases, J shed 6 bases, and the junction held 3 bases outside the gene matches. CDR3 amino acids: CASRKGQGNSPLHF. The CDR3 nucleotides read TGTGCCAGCAGAAAGGGACAGGGTAATTCACCCCTCCACTTT.

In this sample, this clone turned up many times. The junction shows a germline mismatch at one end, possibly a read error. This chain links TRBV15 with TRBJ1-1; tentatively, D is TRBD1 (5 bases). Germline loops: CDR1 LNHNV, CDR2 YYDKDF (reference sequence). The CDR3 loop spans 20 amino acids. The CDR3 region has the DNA TGTGCCACCAGCAGACAATTAATGAAGGGGCGCGAGGTCGTGAACGCTGAAGCTTTCTTT. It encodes CATSRQLMKGREVVNAEAFF.

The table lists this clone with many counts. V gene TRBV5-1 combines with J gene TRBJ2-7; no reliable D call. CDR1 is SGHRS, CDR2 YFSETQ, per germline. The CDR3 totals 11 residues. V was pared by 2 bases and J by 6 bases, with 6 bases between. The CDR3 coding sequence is TGCGCCAGCAGCTTCCCCGGCGAGCAGTACTTC. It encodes CASSFPGEQYF. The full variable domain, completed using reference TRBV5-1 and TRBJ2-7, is KAGVTQTPRYLIKTRGQQVTLSCSPISGHRSVSWYQQTPGQGLQFLFEYFSETQRNKGNFPGRFSGRQFSNSRSEMNVSTLELGDSALYLCASSFPGEQYFGPGTRLTVT.

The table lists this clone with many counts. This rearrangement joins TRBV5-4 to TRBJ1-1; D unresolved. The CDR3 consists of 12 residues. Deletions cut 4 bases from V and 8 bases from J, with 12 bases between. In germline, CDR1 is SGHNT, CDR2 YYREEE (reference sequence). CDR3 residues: CASSLGTYEAFF. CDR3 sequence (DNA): TGTGCCAGCAGCCTGGGCACCTACGAAGCTTTCTTT.

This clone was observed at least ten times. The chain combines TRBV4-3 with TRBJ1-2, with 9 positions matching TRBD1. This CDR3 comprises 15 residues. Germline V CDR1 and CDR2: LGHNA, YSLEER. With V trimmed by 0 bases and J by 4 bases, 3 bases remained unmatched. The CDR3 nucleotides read TGCGCCAGCAGCCAAGAGGGGACAGGGACCTATGGCTACACCTTC. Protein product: CASSQEGTGTYGYTF.

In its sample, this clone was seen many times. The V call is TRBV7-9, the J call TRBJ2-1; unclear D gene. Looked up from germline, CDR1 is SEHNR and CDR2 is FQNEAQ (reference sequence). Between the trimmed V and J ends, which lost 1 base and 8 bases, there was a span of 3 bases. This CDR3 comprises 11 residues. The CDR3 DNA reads TGTGCCAGCAGCTTAGTAGATGAGCAGTTCTTC. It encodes CASSLVDEQFF. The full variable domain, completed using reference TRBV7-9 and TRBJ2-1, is DTGVSQNPRHKITKRGQNVTFRCDPISEHNRLYWYRQTLGQGPEFLTYFQNEAQLEKSRLLSDRFSAERPKGSFSTLEIQRTEQGDSAMYLCASSLVDEQFFGPGTRLTVL.

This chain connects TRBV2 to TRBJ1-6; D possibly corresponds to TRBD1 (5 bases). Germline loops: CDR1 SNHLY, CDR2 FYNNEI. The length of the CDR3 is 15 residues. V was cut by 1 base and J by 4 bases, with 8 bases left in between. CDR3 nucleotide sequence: TGTGCCAGCAGTGAAGAAGGACAATATAATTCACCCCTCCACTTT. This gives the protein CASSEEGQYNSPLHF.

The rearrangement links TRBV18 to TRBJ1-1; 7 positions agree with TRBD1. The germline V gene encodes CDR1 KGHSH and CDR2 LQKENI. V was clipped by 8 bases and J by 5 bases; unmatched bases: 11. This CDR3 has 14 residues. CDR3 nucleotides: TGTGCCAGCAGTTACCGACAGGGTTGGACTGAAGCTTTCTTT. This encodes CASSYRQGWTEAFF.

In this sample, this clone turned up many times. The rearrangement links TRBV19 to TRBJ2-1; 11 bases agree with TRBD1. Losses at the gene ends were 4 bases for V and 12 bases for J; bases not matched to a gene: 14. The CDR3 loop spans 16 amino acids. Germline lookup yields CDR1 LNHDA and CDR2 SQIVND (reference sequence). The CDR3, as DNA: TGTGCCAGTAGTAGCAAGGGCGGACAGGGGGCATTCGGGCAGTTCTTC. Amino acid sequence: CASSSKGGQGAFGQFF.

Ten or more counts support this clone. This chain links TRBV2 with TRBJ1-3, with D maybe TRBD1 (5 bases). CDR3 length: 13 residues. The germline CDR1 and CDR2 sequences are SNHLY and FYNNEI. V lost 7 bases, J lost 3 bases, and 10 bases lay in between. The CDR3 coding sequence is TGTGCCAGCAAATTGGGGGGTGGAAACACCATATATTTT. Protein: CASKLGGGNTIYF.

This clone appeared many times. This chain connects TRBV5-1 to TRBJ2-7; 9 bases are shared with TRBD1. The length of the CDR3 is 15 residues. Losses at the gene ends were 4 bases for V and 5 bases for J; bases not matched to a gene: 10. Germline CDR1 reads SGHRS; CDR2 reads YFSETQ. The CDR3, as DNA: TGCGCCAGCAGCACGGGACAGGGACAAGCGAACGAGCAGTACTTC. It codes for CASSTGQGQANEQYF. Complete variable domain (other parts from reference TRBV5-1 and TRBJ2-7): KAGVTQTPRYLIKTRGQQVTLSCSPISGHRSVSWYQQTPGQGLQFLFEYFSETQRNKGNFPGRFSGRQFSNSRSEMNVSTLELGDSALYLCASSTGQGQANEQYFGPGTRLTVT.

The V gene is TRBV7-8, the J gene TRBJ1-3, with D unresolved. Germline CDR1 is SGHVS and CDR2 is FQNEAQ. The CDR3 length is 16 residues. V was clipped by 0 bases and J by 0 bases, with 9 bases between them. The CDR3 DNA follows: TGTGCCAGCAGCTTAGCGCTAGCGAGCTCTGGAAACACCATATATTTT. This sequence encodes CASSLALASSGNTIYF.

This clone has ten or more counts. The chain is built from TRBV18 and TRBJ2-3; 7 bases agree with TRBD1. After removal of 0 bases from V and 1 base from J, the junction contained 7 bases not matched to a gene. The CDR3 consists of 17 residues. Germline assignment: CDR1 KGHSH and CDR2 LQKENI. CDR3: CASSPPVTGVRTDTQYF. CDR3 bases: TGTGCCAGCTCACCACCGGTAACAGGGGTTCGCACAGATACGCAGTATTTT.

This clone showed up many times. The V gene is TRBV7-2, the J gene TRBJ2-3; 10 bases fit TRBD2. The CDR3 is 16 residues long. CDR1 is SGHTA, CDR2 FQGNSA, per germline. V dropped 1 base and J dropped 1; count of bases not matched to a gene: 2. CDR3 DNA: TGTGCCAGCAGCTTAGTAGCGGGGGGCGGCACAGATACGCAGTATTTT. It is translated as CASSLVAGGGTDTQYF. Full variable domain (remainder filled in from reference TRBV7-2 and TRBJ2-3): GAGVSQSPSNKVTEKGKDVELRCDPISGHTALYWYRQSLGQGLEFLIYFQGNSAPDKSGLPSDRFSAERTGGSVSTLTIQRTQQEDSAVYLCASSLVAGGGTDTQYFGPGTRLTVL.

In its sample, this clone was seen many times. CDR3 protein: CASSFGPYYEQYF. The CDR3 DNA is TGTGCCAGCAGCTTCGGTCCCTATTACGAGCAGTACTTC. The V gene is TRBV9, the J gene TRBJ2-7, with D uncertain. This CDR3 is built from 13 residues. Per germline, CDR1 SGDLS and CDR2 YYNGEE. Deletions cut 4 bases from V and 4 bases from J, with 12 bases between.

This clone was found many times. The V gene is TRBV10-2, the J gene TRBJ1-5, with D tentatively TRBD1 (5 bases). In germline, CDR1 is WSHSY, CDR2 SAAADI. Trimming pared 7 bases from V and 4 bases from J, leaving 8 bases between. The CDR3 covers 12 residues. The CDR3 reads CASKGYNQPQHF. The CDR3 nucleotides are TGCGCCAGCAAGGGGTATAATCAGCCCCAGCATTTT.

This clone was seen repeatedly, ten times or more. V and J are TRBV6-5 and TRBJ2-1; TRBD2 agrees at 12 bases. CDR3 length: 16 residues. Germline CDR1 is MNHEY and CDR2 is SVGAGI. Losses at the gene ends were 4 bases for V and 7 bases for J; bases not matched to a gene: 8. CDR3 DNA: TGTGCCAGCAGTTTCACCCCTAGCGGGAGGGGTAATGAGCAGTTCTTC. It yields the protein CASSFTPSGRGNEQFF.